This TCR beta chain comes out of a study of T cells in Graves' hyperthyroidism and ophthalmopathy. Study-wide results and limits: Expanded thyroid clonotypes (above 0.001) were mostly also found in blood.

RNA transcripts gave rise to amplified TCR beta CDR3 regions. TCR CDR3 underwent first-round RT-PCR with the HTBI primer set. TCRdb recomputed calls from the multiplex PCR reads with MiXCR, one row per CDR3 protein. The profile covers 600,000 or so distinct CDR3 sequences, with more than 12% appearing a single time and roughly an eighth taken by the ten largest. CDR1 is MDHEN, CDR2 SYDVKM, per germline. The J segment lost 2 bases and the V segment lost 5 bases, leaving 6 bases of the junction unmatched. The CDR3 extends over 16 amino acids. Each diagnosis drew on symptoms, thyroxine, TRAb, thyroid ultrasound and orbital computed tomography findings. Turning to this clonotype: What it binds is unknown.

The J gene is TRBJ2-7, the V gene TRBV28; 13 bases match TRBD2. The clonotype originates from a woman aged 45-65 years with Graves' ophthalmopathy. The sample was blood. The CDR3 loop reads CASSPGLAGLPYEQYF. The CDR3 DNA is TGTGCCAGCAGTCCGGGACTAGCGGGACTCCCCTACGAGCAGTACTTC.